This TCR beta chain is drawn from a study of T-cell reconstitution after alpha-beta-depleted transplantation in children. Looked up from germline, CDR1 is KGHSH and CDR2 is LQKENI. The CDR3 runs 14 residues. Preparation of the TCRbeta library involved a method that used unique molecular identifiers. MiXCR, run by TCRdb on the PCR reads, gives a single entry per CDR3 protein. The table includes 500,000 to 650,000 distinct CDR3 sequences, roughly 11% detected once. For this clonotype: One end of the junction varies from germline; a read error may be responsible.

Material: PBMCs, mostly from graft donor cells, obtained 180 days after TCRalphabeta/CD19-depleted stem cell transplant. V is TRBV18 and J is TRBJ1-2; TRBD1 agrees at 7 bases. The source is a female patient under 10 years old who had a stem cell transplant for aplastic anemia, so the T cells may come from the graft donor. This CDR3 is CASSPLDRDLGYTF. The CDR3 DNA is TGTGCCAGCTCCCCACTAGACAGGGACCTTGGCTACACCTTC.